This note documents a single TCR beta chain sequence. Its specificity is not known. These data originate in a study of T cell responses to AZD1222 COVID-19 vaccine. Here immunoSEQ multiplex PCR was the method, and the copy in TCRdb shows in-frame clones only, minus some. Seen here are over 100,000 clones, about 93% observed once, and the top ten hold 4.5% to 5%. Study-wide findings and caveats: Vaccine-related CD4 TCRs covered spike, predominating at 160-218 and 743-854.

V was shortened by 5 bases and J by 5 bases, with 21 bases between the two germline ends. Germline CDR1 is SGHAT and CDR2 is FQNNGV. The CDR3 has 16 residues. The origin of this receptor is an adult in good health. The material was peripheral blood, obtained on day 0 of AZD1222 vaccination. This chain connects TRBV11-2 to TRBJ2-5; the D gene is possibly TRBD2 (5 bases). CDR3 DNA: TGTGCCAGCAGCGGGCACTCCAGTGGGCGCGGGGAGACCCAGTACTTC. Its protein product is CASSGHSSGRGETQYF.